Listed here are 3 T cell receptor beta chains from one sample, sequenced in a study of blood T cell repertoires in COVID-19. Using immunoSEQ multiplex PCR, the repertoire was profiled, and TCRdb retains in-frame clones only, with some absent. The data show around 41,000 clones, approximately 90% seen once. The sequenced material came from peripheral blood. The source is an elderly woman with active COVID-19.

The chain uses TRBV18 and TRBJ1-6; no clear D gene. Germline V lookup: CDR1 KGHSH, CDR2 LQKENI. The CDR3 has 16 residues. The V end was cut by 6 bases, the J end by 9 bases, with 21 bases between. The CDR3 nucleotides are TGTGCCAGCTCCCCTTCGAAGGTCGGGGTCGGTTCACCCCTCCACTTT. This codes for CASSPSKVGVGSPLHF. The whole variable domain, filled in from reference TRBV18 and TRBJ1-6, reads NAGVMQNPRHLVRRRGQEARLRCSPMKGHSHVYWYRQLPEEGLKFMVYLQKENIIDESGMPKERFSAEFPKEGPSILRIQQVVRGDSAAYFCASSPSKVGVGSPLHFGNGTRLTVT.

The V gene is TRBV11-2, the J gene TRBJ2-7; D is perhaps TRBD1 (6 bases). V was shortened by 5 bases and J by 2 bases, with 10 bases between the two germline ends. CDR3 size: 13 residues. In germline, CDR1 is SGHAT, CDR2 FQNNGV. DNA for the CDR3: TGTGCCAGCAGCCACAGGGCCCCCTACGAGCAGTACTTC. Its translation: CASSHRAPYEQYF.

The chain couples TRBV28 to TRBJ1-3, with TRBD1 matching over 11 bases. CDR1 and CDR2 from the germline V gene are MDHEN and SYDVKM. V lost 7 bases to trimming and J lost 2 bases; unmatched junction nucleotides: 13. The CDR3 length is 18 residues. The CDR3 coding sequence is TGTGCCAGCACCCCAAGAGGGACAGGGGGGATTACTGGAAACACCATATATTTT. Encoded protein: CASTPRGTGGITGNTIYF.